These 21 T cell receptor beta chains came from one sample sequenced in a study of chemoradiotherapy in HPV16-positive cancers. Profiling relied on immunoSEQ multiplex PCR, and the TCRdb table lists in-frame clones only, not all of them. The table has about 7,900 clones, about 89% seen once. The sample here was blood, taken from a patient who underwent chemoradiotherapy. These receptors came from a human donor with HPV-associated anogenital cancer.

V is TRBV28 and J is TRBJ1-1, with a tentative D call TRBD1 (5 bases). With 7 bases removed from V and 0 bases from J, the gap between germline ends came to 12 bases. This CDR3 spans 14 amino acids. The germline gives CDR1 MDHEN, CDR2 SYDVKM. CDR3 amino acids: CASKQGQLNTEAFF. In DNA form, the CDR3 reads TGTGCCAGCAAGCAGGGCCAACTGAACACTGAAGCTTTCTTT.

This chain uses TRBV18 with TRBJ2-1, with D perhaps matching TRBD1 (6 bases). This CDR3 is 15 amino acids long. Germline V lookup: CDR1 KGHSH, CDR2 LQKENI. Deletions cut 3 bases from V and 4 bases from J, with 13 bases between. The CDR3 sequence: CASSPGRGSYNEQFF. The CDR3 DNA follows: TGTGCCAGCTCACCGGGAAGGGGGTCGTACAATGAGCAGTTCTTC.

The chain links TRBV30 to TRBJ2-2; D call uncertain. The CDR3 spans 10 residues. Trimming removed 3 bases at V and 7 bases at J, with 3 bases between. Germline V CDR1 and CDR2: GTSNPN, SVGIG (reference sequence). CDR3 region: CAWSFGELFF. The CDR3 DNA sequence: TGTGCCTGGAGCTTCGGGGAGCTGTTTTTT.

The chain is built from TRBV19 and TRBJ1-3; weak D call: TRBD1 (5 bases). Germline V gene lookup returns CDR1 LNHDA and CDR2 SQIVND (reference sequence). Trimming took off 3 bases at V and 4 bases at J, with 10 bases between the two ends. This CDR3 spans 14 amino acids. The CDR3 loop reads CASSMTVSGNTIYF. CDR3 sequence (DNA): TGTGCCAGTAGTATGACAGTATCGGGAAACACCATATATTTT.

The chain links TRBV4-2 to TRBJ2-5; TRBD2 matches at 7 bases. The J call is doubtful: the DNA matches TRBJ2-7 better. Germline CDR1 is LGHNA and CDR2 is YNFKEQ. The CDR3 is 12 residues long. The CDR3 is CASSGRAYEQYF. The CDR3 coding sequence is TGTGCCAGCAGCGGGAGGGCCTACGAGCAGTACTTC.

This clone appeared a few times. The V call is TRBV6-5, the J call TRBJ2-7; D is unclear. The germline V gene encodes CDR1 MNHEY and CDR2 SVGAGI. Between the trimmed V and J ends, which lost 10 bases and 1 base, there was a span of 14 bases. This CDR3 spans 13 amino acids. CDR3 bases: TGTGCCAACCTTGAGCGCGAATCCTACGAGCAGTACTTC. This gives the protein CANLERESYEQYF.

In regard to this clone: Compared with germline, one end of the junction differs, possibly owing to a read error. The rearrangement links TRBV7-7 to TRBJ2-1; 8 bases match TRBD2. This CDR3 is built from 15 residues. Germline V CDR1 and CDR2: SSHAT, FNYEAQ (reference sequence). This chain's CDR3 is CASSETSANYNEQFF. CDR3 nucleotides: TGTGCTAGCAGCGAGACTAGCGCAAATTACAATGAGCAGTTCTTC.

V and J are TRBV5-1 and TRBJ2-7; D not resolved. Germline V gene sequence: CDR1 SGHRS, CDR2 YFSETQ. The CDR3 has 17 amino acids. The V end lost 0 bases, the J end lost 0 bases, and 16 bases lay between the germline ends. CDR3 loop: CASSLAPLGGSSYEQYF. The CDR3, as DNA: TGCGCCAGCAGCTTGGCTCCTCTTGGCGGCAGCTCCTACGAGCAGTACTTC.

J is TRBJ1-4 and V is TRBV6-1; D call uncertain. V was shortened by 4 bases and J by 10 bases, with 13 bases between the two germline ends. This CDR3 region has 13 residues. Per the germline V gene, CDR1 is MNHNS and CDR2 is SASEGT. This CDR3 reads CASSVGEGGKLFF. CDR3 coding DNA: TGTGCCAGCAGTGTTGGTGAGGGCGGAAAACTGTTTTTT.

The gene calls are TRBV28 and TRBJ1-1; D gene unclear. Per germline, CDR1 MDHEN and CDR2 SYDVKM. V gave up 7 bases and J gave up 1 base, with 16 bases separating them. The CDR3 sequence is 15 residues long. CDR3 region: CASIPPRGRNTEAFF. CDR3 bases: TGTGCCAGCATCCCTCCCCGTGGACGGAACACTGAAGCTTTCTTT.

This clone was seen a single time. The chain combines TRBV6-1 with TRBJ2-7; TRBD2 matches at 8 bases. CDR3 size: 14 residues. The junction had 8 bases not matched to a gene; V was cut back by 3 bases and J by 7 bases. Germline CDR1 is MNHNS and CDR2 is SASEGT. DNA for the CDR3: TGTGCCAGCAGTGAGGCGGGAGGCCACCGAGAGCAGTACTTC. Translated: CASSEAGGHREQYF.

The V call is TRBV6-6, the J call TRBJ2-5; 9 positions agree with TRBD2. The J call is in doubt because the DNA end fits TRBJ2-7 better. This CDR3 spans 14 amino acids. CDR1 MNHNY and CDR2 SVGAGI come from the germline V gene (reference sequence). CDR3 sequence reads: CASRPGGGAYEQYF. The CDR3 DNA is TGTGCCAGCAGGCCCGGCGGGGGGGCCTACGAGCAGTACTTC.

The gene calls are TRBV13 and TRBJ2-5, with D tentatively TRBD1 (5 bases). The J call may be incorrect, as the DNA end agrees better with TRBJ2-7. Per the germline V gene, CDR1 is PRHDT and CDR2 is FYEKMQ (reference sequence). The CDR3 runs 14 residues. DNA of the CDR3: TGTGCCAGCAGCCGCCCAGACAGCTCCTACGAGCAGTACTTC. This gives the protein CASSRPDSSYEQYF.

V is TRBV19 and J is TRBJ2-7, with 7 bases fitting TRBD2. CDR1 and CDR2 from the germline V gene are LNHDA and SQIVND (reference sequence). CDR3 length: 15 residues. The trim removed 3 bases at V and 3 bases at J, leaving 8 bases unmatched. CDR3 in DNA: TGTGCCAGTAGTATCGGGGGGACGGATAACTACGAGCAGTACTTC. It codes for CASSIGGTDNYEQYF.

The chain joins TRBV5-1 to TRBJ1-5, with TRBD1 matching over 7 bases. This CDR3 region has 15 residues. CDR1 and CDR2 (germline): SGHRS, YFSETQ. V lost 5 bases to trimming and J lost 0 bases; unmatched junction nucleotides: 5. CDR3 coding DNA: TGCGCCAGCAGACGGGACAGTAATAGCAATCAGCCCCAGCATTTT. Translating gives CASRRDSNSNQPQHF.

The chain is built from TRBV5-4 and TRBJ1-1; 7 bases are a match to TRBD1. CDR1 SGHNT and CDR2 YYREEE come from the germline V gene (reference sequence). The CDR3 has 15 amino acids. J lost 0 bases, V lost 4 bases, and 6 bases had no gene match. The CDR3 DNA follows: TGTGCCAGCAGCCCAGAACAGGGGTTGAACACTGAAGCTTTCTTT. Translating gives CASSPEQGLNTEAFF.

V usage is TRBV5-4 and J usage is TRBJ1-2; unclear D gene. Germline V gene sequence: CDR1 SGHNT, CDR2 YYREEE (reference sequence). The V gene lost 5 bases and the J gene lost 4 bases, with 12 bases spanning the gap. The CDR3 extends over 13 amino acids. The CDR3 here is CASSGKPTYGYTF. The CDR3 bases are TGTGCCAGCAGTGGTAAGCCGACCTATGGCTACACCTTC.

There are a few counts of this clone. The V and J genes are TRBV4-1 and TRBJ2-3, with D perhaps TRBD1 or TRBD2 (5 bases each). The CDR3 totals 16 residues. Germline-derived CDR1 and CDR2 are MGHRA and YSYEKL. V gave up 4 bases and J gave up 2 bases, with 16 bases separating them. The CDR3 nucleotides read TGCGCCAGCAGCCCCTTCGACCGGGGCTCCACAGATACGCAGTATTTT. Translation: CASSPFDRGSTDTQYF.

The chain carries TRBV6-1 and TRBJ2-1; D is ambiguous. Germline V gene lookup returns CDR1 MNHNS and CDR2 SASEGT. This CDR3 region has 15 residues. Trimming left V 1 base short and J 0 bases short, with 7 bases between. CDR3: CASSEGSSSYNEQFF. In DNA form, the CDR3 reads TGTGCCAGCAGTGAAGGGTCAAGCTCCTACAATGAGCAGTTCTTC.

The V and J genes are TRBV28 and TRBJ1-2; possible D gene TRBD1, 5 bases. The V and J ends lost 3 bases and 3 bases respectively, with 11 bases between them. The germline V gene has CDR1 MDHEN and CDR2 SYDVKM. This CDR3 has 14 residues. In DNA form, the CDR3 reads TGTGCCAGCAGTTTCGGGGCAGAACACTATGGCTACACCTTC. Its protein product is CASSFGAEHYGYTF.

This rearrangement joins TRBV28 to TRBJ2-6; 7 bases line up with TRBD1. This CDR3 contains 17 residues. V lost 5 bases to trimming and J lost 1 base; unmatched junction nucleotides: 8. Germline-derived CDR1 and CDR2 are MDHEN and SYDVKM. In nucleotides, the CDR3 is TGTGCCAGCAGTCCCACAGGGGCGTTTTCTGGGGCCAACGTCCTGACTTTC. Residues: CASSPTGAFSGANVLTF. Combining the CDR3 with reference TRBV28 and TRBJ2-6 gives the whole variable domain DVKVTQSSRYLVKRTGEKVFLECVQDMDHENMFWYRQDPGLGLRLIYFSYDVKMKEKGDIPEGYSVSREKKERFSLILESASTNQTSMYLCASSPTGAFSGANVLTFGAGSRLTVL.